The 26 T cell receptor beta chains below were found in one sample sequenced in a study of T cell therapy after organ transplantation. Profiling relied on immunoSEQ multiplex PCR, and the TCRdb table lists in-frame clones only, not all of them. The table records 15,000 to 25,000 clones, 65% to 85% of them present only once. The time point was: 4-8 weeks after completion of therapy. Their antigen targets remain unknown. Source: CD8+ T cells from blood, taken after autologous CMV-specific T cell therapy. The receptors were sampled from a human patient who had received a solid organ transplant and had CMV disease. Some T cells may have originated in the graft donor.

By share, this clone counts as medium-sized (0.01 to 0.1%). The rearrangement joins TRBV5-6 to TRBJ2-7; D might be TRBD2 (7 bases). The V end was cut by 3 bases, the J end by 2 bases, with 12 bases between. Germline CDR1 reads SGHDT; CDR2 reads YYEEEE. The CDR3 runs to 14 residues. CDR3 DNA: TGTGCCAGCAGCTCCGGGGGGCTGGCCTACGAGCAGTACTTC. It yields the protein CASSSGGLAYEQYF.

V is TRBV15 and J is TRBJ2-7; D remains unclear. This CDR3 spans 11 amino acids. V was shortened by 7 bases and J by 2 bases, with 6 bases between the two germline ends. Germline CDR1 reads LNHNV; CDR2 reads YYDKDF (reference sequence). CDR3 in amino acids: CATTLAYEQYF. The CDR3 DNA is TGTGCCACCACCCTAGCCTACGAGCAGTACTTC.

This sequence joins TRBV5-6 and TRBJ2-7; 7 bases align to TRBD2. Germline CDR1 is SGHDT and CDR2 is YYEEEE. Trimming at V came to 2 bases and at J to 0 bases, leaving 2 bases not matched to a gene. The CDR3 is 14 amino acids. CDR3 amino acids: CASSFGGSSYEQYF. CDR3 nucleotide sequence: TGTGCCAGCAGCTTCGGGGGGAGCTCCTACGAGCAGTACTTC.

The chain employs TRBV6-4 and TRBJ2-3; 9 nucleotides agree with TRBD2. The CDR3 is 17 residues long. The ends lost 0 bases at V and 6 bases at J; junction bases unmatched: 10. Germline V gene lookup returns CDR1 MRHNA and CDR2 SNTAGT. CDR3 in DNA: TGTGCCAGCAGTGACTCGACAAGCGGGGGGCCGGGGGATACGCAGTATTTT. Translation: CASSDSTSGGPGDTQYF.

The gene calls are TRBV7-9 and TRBJ2-5, with 7 bases lining up with TRBD2. The CDR3 contains 13 residues. The V and J ends lost 5 bases and 4 bases, in that order; junction bases with no gene match: 4. CDR1 is SEHNR and CDR2 is FQNEAQ in the germline V gene (reference sequence). The CDR3 DNA is TGTGCCAGCAGCGGGAGGGCCAGAGAGACCCAGTACTTC. As protein: CASSGRARETQYF. Drawing the rest from reference TRBV7-9 and TRBJ2-5, the complete variable domain is DTGVSQNPRHKITKRGQNVTFRCDPISEHNRLYWYRQTLGQGPEFLTYFQNEAQLEKSRLLSDRFSAERPKGSFSTLEIQRTEQGDSAMYLCASSGRARETQYFGPGTRLLVL.

This clone was seen a handful of times. V is TRBV5-6 and J is TRBJ1-2, with 9 nucleotides matching TRBD1. Germline CDR1 and CDR2: SGHDT and YYEEEE. Trimming removed 4 bases from V and 2 bases from J; junction bases left unmatched: 6. The CDR3 runs to 15 residues. As DNA, the CDR3 is TGTGCCAGCAGCCCGTCCGGGACAGGGAACTATGGCTACACCTTC. Translated, it gives CASSPSGTGNYGYTF.

This clone was found once. The genes are TRBV6-4 and TRBJ2-3, with D possibly called TRBD1 or TRBD2 (5 bases each). The germline V and J ends were trimmed by 6 bases and 4 bases, with 14 bases remaining between them. The CDR3 has 14 residues. In germline, CDR1 is MRHNA, CDR2 SNTAGT. CDR3 amino acids: CASSRGESPDTQYF. CDR3 in DNA: TGTGCCAGCAGCCGGGGCGAGAGCCCAGATACGCAGTATTTT.

This clone was counted a single time. The rearrangement joins TRBV13 to TRBJ1-1; the match to TRBD1 covers 7 bases. Germline V CDR1 and CDR2: PRHDT, FYEKMQ (reference sequence). The CDR3 spans 15 residues. V was pared by 5 bases and J by 2 bases, with 8 bases of the junction left unmatched. The CDR3 DNA sequence: TGTGCCAGCAGCCCCCCCGACAGGGCTAACACTGAAGCTTTCTTT. Encoded protein: CASSPPDRANTEAFF.

The chain combines TRBV6-5 with TRBJ2-2; D is unresolved. The CDR3 totals 14 residues. Trimming removed 6 bases at V and 0 bases at J, with 8 bases between. Germline-derived CDR1 and CDR2 are MNHEY and SVGAGI. CDR3 in amino acids: CASSFDTNTGELFF. The CDR3 DNA sequence: TGTGCCAGCAGCTTCGACACGAACACCGGGGAGCTGTTTTTT.

In DNA, the CDR3 is TGTGCCAGCAGAGGACAGGACCCGACGGATTATGGCTACACCTTC. This sequence encodes CASRGQDPTDYGYTF. The rearrangement links TRBV27 to TRBJ1-2; 7 bases map to TRBD1. The ends lost 6 bases at V and 5 bases at J; junction bases unmatched: 12. This CDR3 contains 15 residues. Germline loops: CDR1 MNHEY, CDR2 SMNVEV (reference sequence).

The chain joins TRBV11-2 to TRBJ1-6, with 7 bases fitting TRBD1. Germline V CDR1 and CDR2: SGHAT, FQNNGV. Trimming removed 4 bases from V and 7 bases from J; junction bases left unmatched: 7. This CDR3 comprises 15 residues. CDR3 bases: TGTGCCAGCAGCTCCCAAATACAGGGGAATTCACCCCTCCACTTT. It specifies CASSSQIQGNSPLHF. The full variable domain, with the rest looked up from reference TRBV11-2 and TRBJ1-6, is EAGVAQSPRYKIIEKRQSVAFWCNPISGHATLYWYQQILGQGPKLLIQFQNNGVVDDSQLPKDRFSAERLKGVDSTLKIQPAKLEDSAVYLCASSSQIQGNSPLHFGNGTRLTVT.

This clone was seen a single time. The genes are TRBV4-3 and TRBJ2-7; 9 bases fit TRBD1. The V gene end was trimmed by 1 base and the J gene end by 2 bases; junction bases not matched to a gene: 9. Looked up from germline, CDR1 is LGHNA and CDR2 is YSLEER. The CDR3 totals 17 residues. For the CDR3, the DNA is TGCGCCAGCAGCCAAGCCTACGGGACAGGGATTACCTACGAGCAGTACTTC. Residues: CASSQAYGTGITYEQYF.

V and J are TRBV27 and TRBJ1-6; D is unresolved. The CDR3 sequence is 12 residues long. The V end was cut by 6 bases, the J end by 8 bases, with 8 bases between. CDR1 is MNHEY and CDR2 is SMNVEV in the germline V gene (reference sequence). DNA for the CDR3: TGTGCCAGCAGGGACCTTGATTCACCCCTCCACTTT. This sequence encodes CASRDLDSPLHF.

J is TRBJ2-7 and V is TRBV6-5; D is unresolved. Trimming pared 5 bases from V and 5 bases from J, leaving 10 bases between. CDR1 is MNHEY and CDR2 is SVGAGI in the germline V gene. This CDR3 contains 12 residues. The CDR3 coding sequence is TGTGCCAGCAGTCTAACACTCAACGAGCAGTACTTC. This encodes CASSLTLNEQYF.

This clone showed up just a few times. The CDR3, as DNA: TGTGCCAGCAGCTCCCAGGGGGCCTCTCCCTATGATGGTGGCTACACCTTC. The encoded protein is CASSSQGASPYDGGYTF. The chain has TRBV13 and TRBJ1-2, with 8 bases identical to TRBD1. The CDR3 has 17 residues. CDR1 is PRHDT and CDR2 is FYEKMQ in the germline V gene (reference sequence). The trim removed 4 bases at V and 7 bases at J, leaving 17 bases unmatched.

The chain has TRBV11-2 and TRBJ2-1, with D perhaps TRBD1 or TRBD2 (5 bases each). CDR1 is SGHAT, CDR2 FQNNGV, per germline. The ends were cut back, 2 bases at V and 4 bases at J, with 21 bases in the middle. The CDR3 sequence is 18 residues long. CDR3 sequence (DNA): TGTGCCAGCAGCTTACCTAAGGGAGACAGAGGATTTTACAATGAGCAGTTCTTC. Translated: CASSLPKGDRGFYNEQFF.

This clone was recorded only once. V usage is TRBV6-1 and J usage is TRBJ2-5; no clear D gene. The CDR3 consists of 14 residues. Germline V gene lookup returns CDR1 MNHNS and CDR2 SASEGT. V lost 5 bases and J 0 bases, leaving 10 bases between the germline ends. CDR3 amino acids: CASSLSAYQETQYF. The CDR3 coding sequence is TGTGCCAGCAGTTTAAGCGCGTACCAAGAGACCCAGTACTTC.

This chain links TRBV12-5 with TRBJ2-7, with TRBD1 matching 9 bases. The V gene end was trimmed by 4 bases and the J gene end by 3 bases; junction bases not matched to a gene: 4. Germline CDR1 is LGHNT and CDR2 is FRNRAP. The CDR3 has 14 amino acids. The CDR3 coding sequence is TGTGCTAGTGGTTCCGGGACAGGGATCTACGAGCAGTACTTC. Translation: CASGSGTGIYEQYF.

The chain joins TRBV6-6 to TRBJ2-5, with a tentative D call TRBD2 (6 bases). Germline loops: CDR1 MNHNY, CDR2 SVGAGI (reference sequence). This CDR3 contains 14 residues. Trimming shortened V by 8 bases and J by 2 bases, and 15 bases separated the two germline ends. CDR3 sequence (DNA): TGTGCCAGCGGGCAAGCGGGTCCACAAGAGACCCAGTACTTC. It encodes CASGQAGPQETQYF.

The chain couples TRBV7-9 to TRBJ1-2; no clear D gene. V dropped 0 bases and J dropped 8 bases, with 13 bases sitting between them. Germline V gives CDR1 SEHNR, CDR2 FQNEAQ (reference sequence). This CDR3 spans 14 amino acids. The CDR3 spells CASSLARRQGGYTF. The CDR3 coding sequence is TGTGCCAGCAGCTTAGCGCGACGGCAAGGAGGCTACACCTTC.

In its sample, this clone was seen a few times. The chain recombines TRBV27 with TRBJ1-2, with no clear D. Germline V gene lookup returns CDR1 MNHEY and CDR2 SMNVEV (reference sequence). This CDR3 spans 13 amino acids. V dropped 0 bases and J dropped 4 bases, with 6 bases sitting between them. CDR3 coding DNA: TGTGCCAGCAGTTTATCGGTGGGCTATGGCTACACCTTC. Encoded protein: CASSLSVGYGYTF.

The rearrangement joins TRBV6-6 to TRBJ2-1; TRBD2 matches 14 bases. The CDR3 consists of 14 residues. Per germline, CDR1 MNHNY and CDR2 SVGAGI (reference sequence). Trimming cost V 6 bases and J 7 bases; bases outside gene matches: 2. The CDR3 region is CASRTSGGANEQFF. The CDR3 DNA reads TGTGCCAGCAGGACTAGCGGGGGGGCGAATGAGCAGTTCTTC.

V is TRBV5-6 and J is TRBJ1-5; the match to TRBD1 covers 11 bases. The junction had 8 bases not matched to a gene; V was cut back by 5 bases and J by 1 base. The CDR3 runs to 17 residues. Germline V gene sequence: CDR1 SGHDT, CDR2 YYEEEE. This CDR3 reads CASSWTGGGISNQPQHF. Here the CDR3 DNA reads TGTGCCAGCAGTTGGACAGGGGGCGGGATAAGCAATCAGCCCCAGCATTTT.

The CDR3 DNA reads TGCGCCAGCAGTGACGGGGGAGAGCAGTACTTC. Translated, it gives CASSDGGEQYF. The chain is built from TRBV10-2 and TRBJ2-7; possibly TRBD2 for D (6 bases). Trimming shortened V by 3 bases and J by 7 bases, and 7 bases separated the two germline ends. The V gene's germline CDR1 is WSHSY and CDR2 SAAADI. The CDR3 runs to 11 residues.

The V gene is TRBV5-1, the J gene TRBJ1-1, with 7 bases aligning to TRBD1. The V gene's germline CDR1 is SGHRS and CDR2 YFSETQ. CDR3 length: 14 amino acids. V trimming: 4 bases; J trimming: 2 bases; junction bases outside the gene matches: 5. This CDR3 reads CASSVQGTNTEAFF. DNA of the CDR3: TGCGCCAGCAGCGTACAGGGGACAAACACTGAAGCTTTCTTT.

The V gene is TRBV9, the J gene TRBJ2-1; no definite D call. V was shortened by 7 bases and J by 4 bases, with 9 bases between the two germline ends. The CDR3 totals 12 residues. Germline-derived CDR1 and CDR2 are SGDLS and YYNGEE. CDR3 amino acids: CASGPQYNEQFF. The CDR3 DNA sequence: TGTGCCAGCGGGCCTCAGTACAATGAGCAGTTCTTC.